Listed below are T cell receptor beta chains from one sample, sequenced in a study of blood T cell repertoires in COVID-19. The table came from immunoSEQ multiplex PCR; TCRdb's copy has only in-frame clones and leaves some out. The table includes 200,000 to 300,000 clones, about nine tenths detected once. The source material was PBMCs or T cells enriched from blood (not recorded which). The origin of the receptors is a woman between 35 and 50 years old with acute COVID-19. Both conserved end residues are part of each CDR3. The D gene is left open where the match is weak. Clone sizes are given selectively: once, few, many, or a class where the clone is expanded.

j_gene: TRBJ1-3
v_gene: TRBV18
d_gene: TRBD1
abundance: -
CDR3nt: TGTGCCAGCTCACGACGGACAGGGGCTGGAAACACCATATATTTT
CDR3aa: CASSRRTGAGNTIYF

j_gene: TRBJ2-1
v_gene: TRBV4-2
d_gene: TRBD2
abundance: once
CDR3nt: TGTGCCAGCAGCCAAGTTGGGGCTAGCGGGAGGGCCGGGTATGAGCAGTTCTTC
CDR3aa: CASSQVGASGRAGYEQFF

j_gene: TRBJ2-2
v_gene: TRBV12-3/TRBV12-4
d_gene: -
abundance: -
CDR3nt: TGTGCCAGCAGCCCGTATCGCGGGGAGCTGTTTTTT
CDR3aa: CASSPYRGELFF

j_gene: TRBJ1-4
v_gene: TRBV5-5
d_gene: TRBD1
abundance: -
CDR3nt: TGTGCCAGCAGCCAGGTGGCTACAGGGGGCGGAGGTAATGAAAAACTGTTTTTT
CDR3aa: CASSQVATGGGGNEKLFF

j_gene: TRBJ2-6
v_gene: TRBV5-1
d_gene: TRBD1
abundance: -
CDR3nt: TGCGCCAGCAGCGCCGACAGGGGGCGGGCTGGGGCCAACGTCCTGACTTTC
CDR3aa: CASSADRGRAGANVLTF

j_gene: TRBJ1-5
v_gene: TRBV30
d_gene: -
abundance: -
CDR3nt: TGTGCCTGGAGCCGCGATGACAATCAGCCCCAGCATTTT
CDR3aa: CAWSRDDNQPQHF

j_gene: TRBJ2-1
v_gene: TRBV7-9
d_gene: TRBD1
abundance: -
CDR3nt: TGTGCCAGCAGCTTATCGGAGGACAGGCAGTCCTACAATGAGCAGTTCTTC
CDR3aa: CASSLSEDRQSYNEQFF

j_gene: TRBJ2-1
v_gene: TRBV3-1/TRBV3-2
d_gene: -
abundance: -
CDR3nt: TGTGCCAGCAGCCAAGACCAGCGGAGCCTCGGTGAGCAGTTCTTC
CDR3aa: CASSQDQRSLGEQFF

j_gene: TRBJ2-4
v_gene: TRBV7-2
d_gene: -
abundance: -
CDR3nt: TGTGCCAGCAGCCCTGGGCGTGCCAAAAACATTCAGTACTTC
CDR3aa: CASSPGRAKNIQYF

j_gene: TRBJ2-1
v_gene: TRBV18
d_gene: -
abundance: -
CDR3nt: TGTGCCAGCTCACCCCTTCCCCGTTCCAATGAGCAGTTCTTC
CDR3aa: CASSPLPRSNEQFF

j_gene: TRBJ1-5
v_gene: TRBV24-1
d_gene: -
abundance: -
CDR3nt: TGTGCCACCAGTGATCCGAATCAGCCCCAGCATTTT
CDR3aa: CATSDPNQPQHF

j_gene: TRBJ2-3
v_gene: TRBV19
d_gene: TRBD2
abundance: -
CDR3nt: TGTGCCAGCAGGTGGACTAGCGAAAGACCCGGTACGCAGTATTTT
CDR3aa: CASRWTSERPGTQYF

j_gene: TRBJ2-1
v_gene: TRBV4-1
d_gene: -
abundance: -
CDR3nt: TGCGCCAGCAGCCCAGAATCGAGACTCAAGAATGAGCAGTTCTTC
CDR3aa: CASSPESRLKNEQFF

j_gene: TRBJ2-1
v_gene: TRBV7-9
d_gene: -
abundance: -
CDR3nt: TGTGCCAGCAGCTTAGGGCAATCGGGGTCTAGCGAGCAGTTCTTC
CDR3aa: CASSLGQSGSSEQFF

j_gene: TRBJ2-3
v_gene: TRBV10-3
d_gene: TRBD2
abundance: -
CDR3nt: TGTGCCATCAGAACGACTAGCGGCCTAGATACGCAGTATTTT
CDR3aa: CAIRTTSGLDTQYF

j_gene: TRBJ1-2
v_gene: TRBV6-5
d_gene: -
abundance: -
CDR3nt: TGTGCCAGCAGTTACTCGGGGGCCAGCTATGGCTACACCTTC
CDR3aa: CASSYSGASYGYTF

j_gene: TRBJ2-1
v_gene: TRBV5-1
d_gene: -
abundance: -
CDR3nt: TGCGCCAGCAGCCCTCGACAAACCGTCTCCTACAATGAGCAGTTCTTC
CDR3aa: CASSPRQTVSYNEQFF

j_gene: TRBJ1-1
v_gene: TRBV10-3
d_gene: TRBD1
abundance: -
CDR3nt: TGTGCCATCAGTGCATCGTCCGGGACAGGGGGCGGAGAGGGGATTGAAGCTTTCTTT
CDR3aa: CAISASSGTGGGEGIEAFF

j_gene: TRBJ2-7
v_gene: TRBV7-9
d_gene: TRBD2
abundance: few
CDR3nt: TGTGCCAGCAGCTTAGGTAGCGGGACTAGCTCCACCTACGAGCAGTACTTC
CDR3aa: CASSLGSGTSSTYEQYF

j_gene: TRBJ2-1
v_gene: TRBV19
d_gene: TRBD2
abundance: -
CDR3nt: TGTGCCAGTAGTATTTTCGGCGGGAGGAGCAATGAGCAGTTCTTC
CDR3aa: CASSIFGGRSNEQFF

j_gene: TRBJ1-2
v_gene: TRBV2
d_gene: -
abundance: once
CDR3nt: TGTGCCAGCAGTGAAAGACAGTTGTTTTATGGCTACACCTTC
CDR3aa: CASSERQLFYGYTF

j_gene: TRBJ1-1
v_gene: TRBV10-1
d_gene: -
abundance: -
CDR3nt: TGCGCCAGCAGTAGTGTAGTGGACACTGAAGCTTTCTTT
CDR3aa: CASSSVVDTEAFF